The 18 T cell receptor beta chains below were found in one sample sequenced in a study of shared clonotypes between healthy human individuals. Sequencing used immunoSEQ multiplex PCR; TCRdb keeps in-frame clones, though not all of them. Altogether 2 million to 2.5 million clones are present, almost 96% being singletons, with the ten largest covering roughly 0.13%. The source material was naive CD4+ T cells sorted from blood. As for subset: CD45RA+ positively selected. These receptors all stem from a man aged 18 to 30 in good health.

V usage is TRBV29-1 and J usage is TRBJ2-3, with D perhaps TRBD1 (6 bases). This CDR3 contains 11 residues. Germline-derived CDR1 and CDR2 are SQVTM and ANQGSEA. Trimming took 7 bases from V and 5 from J, leaving 10 bases between them. The CDR3: CSAVQGDTQYF. The CDR3 nucleotides are TGCAGCGCCGTACAGGGAGATACGCAGTATTTT.

This chain links TRBV7-2 with TRBJ2-2, with TRBD1 identical over 7 bases. CDR1 SGHTA and CDR2 FQGNSA come from the germline V gene. Losses at the gene ends were 5 bases for V and 3 bases for J; bases not matched to a gene: 3. The CDR3 contains 14 residues. The CDR3 loop reads CASSPGQHTGELFF. The CDR3 DNA is TGTGCCAGCAGCCCGGGACAGCACACCGGGGAGCTGTTTTTT.

This chain uses TRBV15 with TRBJ2-5; D call uncertain. CDR3 length: 14 residues. The V end lost 0 bases, the J end lost 2 bases, and 7 bases lay between the germline ends. The germline V gene encodes CDR1 LNHNV and CDR2 YYDKDF (reference sequence). The CDR3 spells CATSRDTKQETQYF. The DNA for the CDR3 is TGTGCCACCAGCAGAGATACCAAACAAGAGACCCAGTACTTC. Variable domain in full (rest from reference TRBV15 and TRBJ2-5): DAMVIQNPRYQVTQFGKPVTLSCSQTLNHNVMYWYQQKSSQAPKLLFHYYDKDFNNEADTPDNFQSRRPNTSFCFLDIRSPGLGDTAMYLCATSRDTKQETQYFGPGTRLLVL.

With respect to this clone: This CDR3 is also generated by other DNA sequences in the sample. V and J are TRBV7-9 and TRBJ2-5, with 12 bases matching TRBD2. The length of the CDR3 is 15 residues. Germline CDR1 SEHNR, CDR2 FQNEAQ (reference sequence). The junction had 1 base not matched to a gene; V was cut back by 0 bases and J by 5 bases. CDR3 loop: CASSLALAGGETQYF. The DNA of the CDR3 is TGTGCCAGCAGCTTAGCGCTAGCGGGGGGGGAGACCCAGTACTTC.

V usage is TRBV10-1 and J usage is TRBJ2-7; D may be TRBD1 (6 bases). CDR1 and CDR2 (germline): WNHNN, SYGVQD (reference sequence). Trimming took off 5 bases at V and 5 bases at J, with 13 bases between the two ends. This CDR3 has 13 residues. The CDR3 bases are TGCGCCAGCAGTCAGGACAGTTCACACGAGCAGTACTTC. Its translation: CASSQDSSHEQYF.

The chain has TRBV7-9 and TRBJ2-7, with TRBD1 matching over 12 bases. CDR1 and CDR2 from the germline V gene are SEHNR and FQNEAQ (reference sequence). After removal of 4 bases from V and 5 bases from J, the junction contained 6 bases not matched to a gene. This CDR3 has 15 amino acids. CDR3 amino acids: CASSWWGQGADEQYF. The CDR3 DNA is TGTGCCAGCAGCTGGTGGGGACAGGGGGCCGACGAGCAGTACTTC.

The V gene is TRBV28, the J gene TRBJ1-1, with unresolved D. CDR1 and CDR2 (germline): MDHEN, SYDVKM. CDR3 length: 14 amino acids. Trimming took off 1 base at V and 5 bases at J, with 11 bases between the two ends. The CDR3, as DNA: TGTGCCAGCAGTTTATCTGGGCGGAGGACTGAAGCTTTCTTT. It encodes CASSLSGRRTEAFF.

The rearrangement uses TRBV6-5 and TRBJ2-2; unclear D gene. The V gene lost 5 bases and the J gene lost 7 bases, with 11 bases spanning the gap. Germline V gene lookup returns CDR1 MNHEY and CDR2 SVGAGI. The CDR3 has 13 amino acids. The CDR3 coding sequence is TGTGCCAGCAGTCGAACCTTGCTCGGGGAGCTGTTTTTT. Amino acids: CASSRTLLGELFF.

The genes are TRBV14 and TRBJ1-1; 10 nucleotides agree with TRBD1. The V segment lost 1 base and the J segment 4 bases; nucleotides outside the gene matches: 6. CDR3 length equals 16 residues. Germline V gene sequence: CDR1 SGHDN, CDR2 FVKESK. For the CDR3, the DNA is TGTGCCAGCAGCCAAGGGGGACAGGGGAGAGTCACTGAAGCTTTCTTT. As protein: CASSQGGQGRVTEAFF.

The rearrangement uses TRBV2 and TRBJ2-7; D is unresolved. This CDR3 is built from 13 residues. Germline lookup yields CDR1 SNHLY and CDR2 FYNNEI. The V and J ends lost 7 bases and 2 bases respectively, with 12 bases between them. The CDR3 DNA reads as TGTGCCAGCACCAATAGTCTGACCTACGAGCAGTACTTC. This codes for CASTNSLTYEQYF. The variable domain in full, with the rest retrieved from reference TRBV2 and TRBJ2-7, is EPEVTQTPSHQVTQMGQEVILRCVPISNHLYFYWYRQILGQKVEFLVSFYNNEISEKSEIFDDQFSVERPDGSNFTLKIRSTKLEDSAMYFCASTNSLTYEQYFGPGTRLTVT.

The J gene is TRBJ2-2, the V gene TRBV9; D ambiguous. Trimming shortened V by 4 bases and J by 0 bases, and 13 bases separated the two germline ends. Germline lookup yields CDR1 SGDLS and CDR2 YYNGEE. This CDR3 is built from 16 residues. CDR3 coding DNA: TGTGCCAGCAGCATCCTCCCAACCCCGAACACCGGGGAGCTGTTTTTT. It is translated as CASSILPTPNTGELFF.

The J gene is TRBJ1-5, the V gene TRBV28, with D perhaps matching TRBD1 (6 bases). This CDR3 contains 14 residues. Germline-derived CDR1 and CDR2 are MDHEN and SYDVKM. V was trimmed by 3 bases and J by 0 bases, leaving 6 bases between them. The CDR3 DNA is TGTGCCAGCAGTTTGGGACATAGCAATCAGCCCCAGCATTTT. As protein: CASSLGHSNQPQHF.

A word on this clone: A junction end diverges from the germline sequence, so it may reflect a read error. The chain recombines TRBV6-5 with TRBJ1-2; weak D call: TRBD1 (5 bases). Germline lookup yields CDR1 MNHEY and CDR2 SVGAGI. The CDR3 covers 14 residues. The CDR3 DNA sequence: TGTGCCAGCACTTACCAGGGCTACCCGGGGGGCTACACCTTC. It yields the protein CASTYQGYPGGYTF.

J is TRBJ2-7 and V is TRBV6-1; TRBD2 matches at 13 bases. J was trimmed by 3 bases and V by 6 bases; bases with no gene match: 5. The CDR3 contains 15 residues. CDR1 MNHNS and CDR2 SASEGT come from the germline V gene. CDR3 in amino acids: CASREGLAGYYEQYF. CDR3 nucleotides: TGTGCCAGCAGAGAGGGACTAGCGGGATACTACGAGCAGTACTTC.

The chain's CDR3 is CATSRGTGQETQYF. DNA of the CDR3: TGTGCCACCAGCAGAGGGACAGGGCAAGAGACCCAGTACTTC. This rearrangement joins TRBV15 to TRBJ2-5, with TRBD1 matching over 8 bases. The CDR3 is made up of 14 amino acids. The ends lost 1 base at V and 2 bases at J; junction bases unmatched: 0. Germline-derived CDR1 and CDR2 are LNHNV and YYDKDF (reference sequence).

The chain has TRBV30 and TRBJ2-7, with 12 bases aligning to TRBD1. The ends lost 6 bases at V and 6 bases at J; junction bases unmatched: 6. The CDR3 totals 13 residues. The germline gives CDR1 GTSNPN, CDR2 SVGIG (reference sequence). This CDR3 reads CACDRDRGREQYF. In nucleotides, the CDR3 is TGTGCCTGTGACCGGGACAGGGGGCGCGAGCAGTACTTC.

This chain uses TRBV5-1 with TRBJ2-7; TRBD1 matches at 12 bases. J lost 5 bases, V lost 3 bases, and 6 bases had no gene match. CDR3 length: 15 residues. Germline CDR1 reads SGHRS; CDR2 reads YFSETQ. Written as DNA, the CDR3 is TGCGCCAGCAGCTCGGGGACAGGGGGCGCCGACGAGCAGTACTTC. Translating it yields CASSSGTGGADEQYF.

The V and J genes are TRBV11-1 and TRBJ1-1; no firm D call. The CDR3 has 15 residues. Germline V gene lookup returns CDR1 SGHAT and CDR2 FQDESV (reference sequence). V dropped 6 bases and J dropped 3 bases, with 17 bases sitting between them. As DNA, the CDR3 is TGTGCCAGCAGGTCTAATCTCGGCAGCTACACTGAAGCTTTCTTT. Its protein is CASRSNLGSYTEAFF. The whole variable domain, remainder taken from reference TRBV11-1 and TRBJ1-1, is EAEVAQSPRYKITEKSQAVAFWCDPISGHATLYWYRQILGQGPELLVQFQDESVVDDSQLPKDRFSAERLKGVDSTLKIQPAELGDSAMYLCASRSNLGSYTEAFFGQGTRLTVV.